This TCR beta chain is from a study of blood T cell repertoires in COVID-19. TCRdb's table, derived via immunoSEQ multiplex PCR, lists solely in-frame clones and lacks some. Of roughly 130,000 clones in the sample, about 80% are singletons; the top ten hold roughly 15%. This clone was counted a few times. Germline lookup yields CDR1 SGHRS and CDR2 YFSETQ. The V gene lost 7 bases and the J gene lost 8 bases, with 21 bases spanning the gap. The CDR3 is made up of 15 amino acids. Sequenced material: peripheral blood. V and J are TRBV5-1 and TRBJ1-4; tentatively, D is TRBD1 (5 bases). This sequence was found in a woman between 50 and 59 years old with acute or convalescent COVID-19. CDR3 DNA: TGCGCCAGCGGGTTCATGGGCAGGGTCGAGGAAAAACTGTTTTTT. This gives the protein CASGFMGRVEEKLFF.